This T cell receptor (beta chain) was sequenced in a study of blood T cells in healthy people across ages. Study results and limitations: With age, beta diversity per million T cells declined roughly linearly, significantly by over 35.

Aged about 6 to 100, donors were systemically healthy Caucasians from Russia. The second PCR ran about 6 to 12 cycles with a sample-barcoded 5' primer and J-beta primers. TCRdb passed the 5' RACE reads through MiXCR, listing each CDR3 protein once. The sample lists 900,000 to 950,000 distinct CDR3 sequences, about 29% seen once, with roughly a tenth in the top ten. The CDR3 is 15 amino acids. The germline gives CDR1 MDHEN, CDR2 SYDVKM. A note on this clonotype: Its specificity is unknown. Relative to the germline gene, one junction end is altered; a read error may explain this.

These sequences were also reported in another study, on T cells of mothers and their children. That source adds: The donors comprised about 6 children and their three healthy Caucasian mothers. During the second PCR, the M1S primer introduced sample barcodes along with 2-4 random nucleotides.

The chain employs TRBV28 and TRBJ1-5; D remains ambiguous. The specimen was blood. This receptor was obtained from a woman aged 40 to 50 in good health. As DNA, the CDR3 is TGTGGCAGCAGTTTCGGAGGTATGGGCAATCAGCCCCAGCATTTT. Protein product: CGSSFGGMGNQPQHF.